The rows below give T cell receptor beta chains drawn from one sample of a study of graft-versus-host responses after intestinal transplantation. The protocol was immunoSEQ multiplex PCR, while the TCRdb copy is restricted to in-frame clones and leaves out a portion. The profile covers thousands of clones, with about 95% appearing a single time and over 1% taken by the ten largest. The sequencing used PBMCs, collected 11 days after intestinal transplantation. The receptors were gathered from a human patient who received an intestinal transplant, so some T cells may come from the graft donor. The CDR3 runs from the conserved cysteine through the conserved F or W. The D gene is left open where the match is weak. Some rows have no size entry. The others give once, few or many, or a class for an expanded clone.

CDR3 length: 12; clone size: few; J gene: TRBJ2-3; D gene: NA; V gene: TRBV28; CDR3 DNA: TGTGCCAGCAGCATAGGGGGTGATACGCAGTATTTT; CDR3 protein: CASSIGGDTQYF
CDR3 length: 14; clone size: NA; J gene: TRBJ2-5; D gene: NA; V gene: TRBV9; CDR3 DNA: TGTGCCAGCAGCGCGACAGGAGCACAAGAGACCCAGTACTTC; CDR3 protein: CASSATGAQETQYF
CDR3 length: 14; clone size: NA; J gene: TRBJ2-5; D gene: TRBD2; V gene: TRBV27; CDR3 DNA: TGTGCCAGCAGTTCGGGGGGGGCTGGAGAGACCCAGTACTTC; CDR3 protein: CASSSGGAGETQYF
CDR3 length: 14; clone size: few; J gene: TRBJ2-7; D gene: NA; V gene: TRBV10-3; CDR3 DNA: TGTGCCATCAGGGGGGGAAATCCGACCTACGAGCAGTACTTC; CDR3 protein: CAIRGGNPTYEQYF
CDR3 length: 13; clone size: NA; J gene: TRBJ2-7; D gene: NA; V gene: TRBV28; CDR3 DNA: TGTGCCAGTCAACCCGACTATCCCTACGAGCAGTACTTC; CDR3 protein: CASQPDYPYEQYF
CDR3 length: 13; clone size: NA; J gene: TRBJ2-3; D gene: NA; V gene: TRBV9; CDR3 DNA: TGTGCCAGCAGCGGACTCTCCACAGATACGCAGTATTTT; CDR3 protein: CASSGLSTDTQYF
CDR3 length: 15; clone size: NA; J gene: TRBJ2-1; D gene: TRBD2; V gene: TRBV6-4; CDR3 DNA: TGTGCCAGCAGTGAAGGTAGCGGGTTACACAATGAGCAGTTCTTC; CDR3 protein: CASSEGSGLHNEQFF
CDR3 length: 17; clone size: NA; J gene: TRBJ2-1; D gene: TRBD2; V gene: TRBV6-1; CDR3 DNA: TGTGCCAGCAGTGAAGCGGGCTGGGGGGGACTCTACAATGAGCAGTTCTTC; CDR3 protein: CASSEAGWGGLYNEQFF
CDR3 length: 15; clone size: NA; J gene: TRBJ2-1; D gene: NA; V gene: TRBV7-6; CDR3 DNA: TGTGCCAGCAGCTCACCGGGAGATAGCTACAATGAGCAGTTCTTC; CDR3 protein: CASSSPGDSYNEQFF
CDR3 length: 14; clone size: NA; J gene: TRBJ1-2; D gene: TRBD1; V gene: TRBV6-5; CDR3 DNA: TGTGCCAGCACCCTAACAGGGGGCGAGTATGGCTACACCTTC; CDR3 protein: CASTLTGGEYGYTF
CDR3 length: 13; clone size: NA; J gene: TRBJ2-7; D gene: NA; V gene: TRBV7-6; CDR3 DNA: TGTGCCAGCAGCTTAGCGGGAAACAACGAGCAGTACTTC; CDR3 protein: CASSLAGNNEQYF
CDR3 length: 20; clone size: NA; J gene: TRBJ2-3; D gene: TRBD2; V gene: TRBV19; CDR3 DNA: TGTGCCAGTAGTAGGGTAGGACTAGCGGGACCTACACCCCGCACAGATACGCAGTATTTT; CDR3 protein: CASSRVGLAGPTPRTDTQYF
CDR3 length: 15; clone size: NA; J gene: TRBJ1-2; D gene: TRBD1; V gene: TRBV10-2; CDR3 DNA: TGCGCCAGCAGTGAAGCAGGGGGTGGGCTTCATGGCTACACCTTC; CDR3 protein: CASSEAGGGLHGYTF
CDR3 length: 13; clone size: NA; J gene: TRBJ2-1; D gene: NA; V gene: TRBV19; CDR3 DNA: TGTGCCAGTAGTATCCTCCTTAGGGATGAGCAGCTCTTC; CDR3 protein: CASSILLRDEQLF
CDR3 length: 15; clone size: NA; J gene: TRBJ2-7; D gene: TRBD2; V gene: TRBV5-4; CDR3 DNA: TGTGCCAGCAGCTTGAGAGTGGGAGGGCCGGTGGAGCAGTACTTC; CDR3 protein: CASSLRVGGPVEQYF
CDR3 length: 14; clone size: NA; J gene: TRBJ2-7; D gene: TRBD1; V gene: TRBV5-4; CDR3 DNA: TGTGCCAGCAGCCCGGGACAGGGGGGCTACGAGCAGTACTTC; CDR3 protein: CASSPGQGGYEQYF
CDR3 length: 15; clone size: NA; J gene: TRBJ2-3; D gene: TRBD2; V gene: TRBV7-4; CDR3 DNA: TGTGCCAGCAGCCCACTAGCGGGTAGCACAGATACGCAGTATTTT; CDR3 protein: CASSPLAGSTDTQYF
CDR3 length: 18; clone size: once; J gene: TRBJ2-5; D gene: TRBD2; V gene: TRBV28; CDR3 DNA: TGTGCCAGCAGTCCCCACTTGGCGGCTAGCGGAGCCCAAGAGACCCAGTACTTC; CDR3 protein: CASSPHLAASGAQETQYF
CDR3 length: 19; clone size: once; J gene: TRBJ2-1; D gene: TRBD2; V gene: TRBV5-1; CDR3 DNA: TGCGCCAGCTGCGTATCCGGGACTACGAATAGACGCTCCTACAATGAGCAGTTCTTC; CDR3 protein: CASCVSGTTNRRSYNEQFF
CDR3 length: 14; clone size: NA; J gene: TRBJ2-7; D gene: NA; V gene: TRBV7-8; CDR3 DNA: TGTGCCAGCAGCCATCTGGGACCAGCAGGGGAGCAGTACTTC; CDR3 protein: CASSHLGPAGEQYF
CDR3 length: 17; clone size: NA; J gene: TRBJ2-2; D gene: NA; V gene: TRBV10-1; CDR3 DNA: TGCGCCAGCAGTGAGTCGACCCATAAAATCAACACCGGGGAGCTGTTTTTT; CDR3 protein: CASSESTHKINTGELFF
CDR3 length: 16; clone size: NA; J gene: TRBJ2-2; D gene: TRBD2; V gene: TRBV25-1; CDR3 DNA: TGTGCCAGCAGCGGAAGATGGACTAGCGTTGCCGGGGAGCTGTTTTTT; CDR3 protein: CASSGRWTSVAGELFF
CDR3 length: 12; clone size: once; J gene: TRBJ2-3; D gene: NA; V gene: TRBV6-1; CDR3 DNA: TGTGCCAGCAGTGACGTCCCAGATACGCAGTATTTT; CDR3 protein: CASSDVPDTQYF
CDR3 length: 16; clone size: NA; J gene: TRBJ2-7; D gene: TRBD1; V gene: TRBV15; CDR3 DNA: TGTGCCACCAGCAGGGACCCCGGGACAGAGGCCTCCGAGCAGTACTTC; CDR3 protein: CATSRDPGTEASEQYF
CDR3 length: 16; clone size: once; J gene: TRBJ1-3; D gene: TRBD1; V gene: TRBV6-5; CDR3 DNA: TGTGCCAGCAGTTACGCGACAGGGGGTACCGGAAACACCATATATTTT; CDR3 protein: CASSYATGGTGNTIYF
CDR3 length: 13; clone size: NA; J gene: TRBJ1-6; D gene: NA; V gene: TRBV9; CDR3 DNA: TGTGCCAGCAGCGAGGGTGATAATTCACCCCTCCACTTT; CDR3 protein: CASSEGDNSPLHF
CDR3 length: 18; clone size: NA; J gene: TRBJ2-4; D gene: TRBD1; V gene: TRBV7-9; CDR3 DNA: TGTGCCAGCAGCTTAGCGATCGGGACAGAGTTAGCCAAAAACATTCAGTACTTC; CDR3 protein: CASSLAIGTELAKNIQYF